This T cell receptor (beta chain) was recovered during a study of blood T cell repertoires in COVID-19. Measured with immunoSEQ multiplex PCR; TCRdb has only the in-frame clones, and not every one. The sample has fewer than 120,000 clones; around nine tenths are singletons. In germline, CDR1 is SNHLY, CDR2 FYNNEI. Trimming stripped 7 bases from V and 1 base from J, with 8 bases between. The CDR3 runs 12 residues. The genes are TRBV2 and TRBJ2-7; tentative D call: TRBD2 (5 bases). Sequenced input: peripheral blood. The receptor was derived from a human donor in a cohort sampled during active COVID-19. The chain's CDR3 is CASNGVSYEQYF. The CDR3 region has the DNA TGTGCCAGCAACGGGGTTTCCTACGAGCAGTACTTC.